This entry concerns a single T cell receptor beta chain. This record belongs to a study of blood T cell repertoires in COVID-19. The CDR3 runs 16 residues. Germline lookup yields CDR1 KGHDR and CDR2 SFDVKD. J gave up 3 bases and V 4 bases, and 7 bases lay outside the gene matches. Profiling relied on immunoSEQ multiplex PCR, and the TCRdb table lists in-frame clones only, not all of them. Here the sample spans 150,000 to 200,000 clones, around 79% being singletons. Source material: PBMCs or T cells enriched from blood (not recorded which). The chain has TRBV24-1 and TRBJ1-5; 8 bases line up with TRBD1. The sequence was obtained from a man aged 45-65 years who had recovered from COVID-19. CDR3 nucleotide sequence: TGTGCCACCAGTGACACCAACAGGGGGGACAATCAGCCCCAGCATTTT. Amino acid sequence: CATSDTNRGDNQPQHF.